A selection of T cell receptor beta chains follows, all from one sample in a study of T cell responses to AZD1222 COVID-19 vaccine. TCRdb's copy holds only in-frame clones and misses some; the assay was immunoSEQ multiplex PCR. The table has more than 95,000 clones, less than 95% seen once. The starting material was peripheral blood, obtained on day 0 of MenACWY control vaccination. The receptor source for this set is an adult in good health. CDR3s include the opening cysteine and the closing phenylalanine or tryptophan. The D gene is left open where the match is weak. A clone size is listed for some rows: how often the clone was seen (once, few, many), or a class if it is expanded.

clone_size j_call d_call v_call cdr3_aa cdr3_nt
NA TRBJ2-7 NA TRBV7-9 CASRSGDSYEQYF TGTGCCAGCAGGTCAGGGGATTCCTACGAGCAGTACTTC
NA TRBJ1-2 NA TRBV5-4 CASSLGQRIDGYTF TGTGCCAGCAGCTTGGGGCAGAGGATAGATGGCTACACCTTC
NA TRBJ1-4 NA TRBV19 CASTPTATNEKLFF TGTGCCAGTACCCCGACAGCAACTAATGAAAAACTGTTTTTT
NA TRBJ2-7 NA TRBV28 CASSLPGAAHYEQYF TGTGCCAGCAGTTTACCGGGGGCCGCCCACTACGAGCAGTACTTC
NA TRBJ1-6 NA TRBV6-4 CASSDTRGNSPLHF TGTGCCAGCAGTGACACCCGGGGGAATTCACCCCTCCACTTT
NA TRBJ1-2 NA TRBV9 CASSVEGQSIYGYTF TGTGCCAGCAGCGTAGAAGGACAGTCCATCTATGGCTACACCTTC
NA TRBJ2-5 TRBD1 TRBV5-5 CASSTGTVLQETQYF TGTGCCAGCAGCACAGGGACAGTCCTTCAAGAGACCCAGTACTTC
NA TRBJ1-2 NA TRBV5-8 CASRAVYGYTF TGTGCCAGCAGGGCGGTCTATGGCTACACCTTC
NA TRBJ1-1 NA TRBV10-3 CAISEDPNTNTEAFF TGTGCCATCAGTGAGGACCCGAATACGAACACTGAAGCTTTCTTT
NA TRBJ2-7 TRBD1 TRBV29-1 CSVKADRGSEQYF TGCAGCGTTAAGGCGGACAGGGGGAGCGAGCAGTACTTC
NA TRBJ1-1 TRBD1 TRBV7-2 CASRTGGYTEAFF TGTGCCAGCAGGACAGGGGGATACACTGAAGCTTTCTTT
NA TRBJ1-2 NA TRBV28 CASSLEHTFYGYTF TGTGCCAGCAGTTTGGAACACACATTCTATGGCTACACCTTC
NA TRBJ2-7 NA TRBV11-1 CASSLFSGRSYEQYF TGTGCCAGCAGCTTATTTAGCGGTAGAAGCTACGAGCAGTACTTC
once TRBJ1-4 NA TRBV3-1/TRBV3-2 CASSQKQGKLFF TGTGCCAGCAGCCAGAAGCAGGGAAAACTGTTTTTT
NA TRBJ1-1 TRBD1 TRBV5-1 CASSRQGDTEAFF TGCGCCAGCAGCAGGCAGGGGGACACTGAAGCTTTCTTT
NA TRBJ1-1 NA TRBV28 CASSTPGGRNTEAFF TGTGCCAGCAGTACCCCGGGGGGCAGGAACACTGAAGCTTTCTTT
NA TRBJ2-7 TRBD2 TRBV18 CASSPTVSGKWDEQYF TGTGCCAGCTCACCGACTGTTAGCGGGAAATGGGACGAGCAGTACTTC
once TRBJ2-7 TRBD2 TRBV27 CASSLSTTGTSGRYLSYEQYF TGTGCCAGCAGTTTAAGCACCACCGGGACTAGCGGGAGGTACCTGTCCTACGAGCAGTACTTC
NA TRBJ2-7 NA TRBV6-5 CASSYYGPVSYEQYF TGTGCCAGCAGTTACTATGGGCCTGTCTCCTACGAGCAGTACTTC
once TRBJ2-5 NA TRBV6-5 CASRPIGEGVTQYF TGTGCCAGCAGGCCTATCGGGGAGGGGGTGACCCAGTACTTC
NA TRBJ1-1 TRBD1 TRBV15 CATSRVAGQAEAFF TGTGCCACCAGCAGAGTGGCGGGACAGGCTGAAGCTTTCTTT
NA TRBJ2-2 TRBD2 TRBV7-6 CASSPRGGAQDTGELFF TGTGCCAGCAGCCCTCGGGGGGGGGCGCAGGACACCGGGGAGCTGTTTTTT
NA TRBJ2-3 NA TRBV3-1/TRBV3-2 CASSQPSRGTSTDTQYF TGTGCCAGCAGCCAACCGTCCAGGGGAACTAGCACAGATACGCAGTATTTT
NA TRBJ2-3 NA TRBV27 CASSVLFSDTQYF TGTGCCAGCAGTGTACTCTTCTCAGATACGCAGTATTTT
once TRBJ2-7 NA TRBV18 CASSPLAISASRSYEQYF TGTGCCAGCTCACCACTTGCCATTTCGGCTAGCCGCTCCTACGAGCAGTACTTC
NA TRBJ1-6 TRBD1 TRBV5-6 CASSWTGESYNSPLHF TGTGCCAGCAGCTGGACAGGGGAATCCTATAATTCACCCCTCCACTTT
NA TRBJ2-7 TRBD1 TRBV4-2 CASSHASWDRNSYEQYF TGTGCCAGCAGCCACGCCTCCTGGGACAGAAACTCCTACGAGCAGTACTTC
NA TRBJ2-7 NA TRBV27 CASSSLTTYEQYF TGTGCCAGCAGTTCTCTCACTACGTACGAGCAGTACTTC
NA TRBJ2-2 TRBD2 TRBV29-1 CSVARGGAGELFF TGCAGCGTTGCACGGGGAGGGGCCGGGGAGCTGTTTTTT
NA TRBJ2-2 NA TRBV4-2 CASSLMGWSNAGTGELFF TGTGCCAGCAGCCTCATGGGGTGGAGTAACGCGGGTACCGGGGAGCTGTTTTTT
NA TRBJ2-4 TRBD2 TRBV5-4 CASSLVVSSGGLAKNIQYF TGTGCCAGCAGCTTGGTGGTTTCTAGCGGAGGTCTAGCCAAAAACATTCAGTACTTC
NA TRBJ2-5 NA TRBV18 CASSPRGSETQYF TGTGCCAGCTCACCACGGGGTTCAGAGACCCAGTACTTC
once TRBJ2-7 TRBD1 TRBV20-1 CSASPPGTGREQYF TGCAGTGCTAGTCCCCCCGGGACAGGGAGGGAGCAGTACTTC
NA TRBJ2-3 TRBD1 TRBV29-1 CSVPGQGGTDTQYF TGCAGCGTTCCCGGACAGGGGGGCACAGATACGCAGTATTTT
NA TRBJ2-7 TRBD1 TRBV24-1 CATSEVTGQGSYEQYF TGTGCCACCAGTGAAGTCACAGGACAGGGATCCTACGAGCAGTACTTC
NA TRBJ1-1 NA TRBV29-1 CSVGAGTEAFF TGCAGCGTGGGGGCTGGTACTGAAGCTTTCTTT
NA TRBJ1-5 NA TRBV28 CASSFGGLWSNQPQHF TGTGCCAGCAGTTTCGGGGGGCTGTGGAGCAATCAGCCCCAGCATTTT
NA TRBJ1-1 TRBD1 TRBV6-2/TRBV6-3 CASSYEQGVSMNTEAFF TGTGCCAGCAGTTACGAGCAGGGGGTGTCTATGAACACTGAAGCTTTCTTT
NA TRBJ1-4 NA TRBV7-3 CASKRTDSTNEKLFF TGTGCCAGCAAGAGGACTGACTCAACTAATGAAAAACTGTTTTTT
large TRBJ1-6 TRBD1 TRBV19 CASGIRTGDYSPLHF TGTGCCAGTGGAATACGGACAGGGGATTATTCACCCCTCCACTTT
NA TRBJ2-3 NA TRBV10-3 CAISAGTRGSTDTQYF TGTGCCATCAGTGCCGGGACTCGAGGGTCCACAGATACGCAGTATTTT
NA TRBJ1-1 NA TRBV6-5 CASSLTGGTEAFF TGTGCCAGCAGCCTCACTGGGGGCACTGAAGCTTTCTTT
NA TRBJ2-1 TRBD2 TRBV9 CASSVDLAGGTTHYNEQFF TGTGCCAGCAGCGTAGACCTAGCGGGAGGCACCACTCACTACAATGAGCAGTTCTTC